This T cell receptor beta chain was sequenced in a study of T cell responses to AZD1222 COVID-19 vaccine. Profiling relied on immunoSEQ multiplex PCR, and the TCRdb table lists in-frame clones only, not all of them. This table has 98,000 or so clones, about 90% appearing once. The V gene's germline CDR1 is SEHNR and CDR2 FQNEAQ (reference sequence). J lost 8 bases, V lost 5 bases, and 15 bases had no gene match. The CDR3 has 17 residues. The study, taken as a whole, reports: Repertoires were collected only later (after the peak T cell response had occurred). Among vaccine-associated CD4 TCRs, coverage spanned spike, with dominance at 160-218 and 743-854.

About this clone itself: Its target is not known.

The chain has TRBV7-9 and TRBJ1-4; 9 bases fit TRBD1. The clonotype was recovered from an adult who received the AZD1222 COVID-19 vaccine. Source: peripheral blood, taken 28 days after the second AZD1222 dose. The CDR3: CASSLSQGRTGVEKLFF. As DNA, the CDR3 is TGTGCCAGCAGCCTAAGCCAAGGAAGGACAGGGGTCGAAAAACTGTTTTTT.